Sequencing of this TCR beta chain was carried out in a study of graft-versus-host responses after intestinal transplantation. Turning to the study itself: Following induction with anti-thymocyte globulin, all recipients were given tacrolimus and steroids for around three years.

Findings and limits, study-wide: Some GvH clones appeared in ileal mucosa or blood before recipient bone marrow. Among circulating GvH clones, peak levels were associated with early post-transplant declines in HvG clones.

The V gene's germline CDR1 is SEHNR and CDR2 FQNEAQ (reference sequence). This CDR3 region has 14 residues. Trimming took 4 bases from V and 5 from J, leaving 12 bases between them. Clones were read by immunoSEQ multiplex PCR, and TCRdb kept only the in-frame ones, dropping some. This sample has around 100,000 clones, with over 85% found just once. In this sample, this clone turned up once. Antigen unknown. The sequencing here drew on unstimulated CD8+ T cells sorted from spleen or lymph node cells, taken before intestinal transplant. The clonotype was recovered from a human donor who received an intestinal transplant. The chain uses TRBV7-9 and TRBJ2-1, with D possibly being TRBD1 (6 bases). The CDR3 nucleotides read TGTGCCAGCAGCTCCCGGGACAAGAACAATGAGCAGTTCTTC. Translated: CASSSRDKNNEQFF.